The rows below give T cell receptor beta chains drawn from one sample of a study of blood T cell repertoires in COVID-19. Sequencing used immunoSEQ multiplex PCR; TCRdb keeps in-frame clones, though not all of them. The sample has 200,000 to 250,000 clones; less than 85% are singletons. Sequenced: peripheral blood. These receptor sequences come from a woman aged 65 to 85 with acute or convalescent COVID-19. Both conserved end residues are part of each CDR3. D genes are given only for firm matches. Not all rows give a size; the values are once, few, many and, for expanded clones, a class.

J gene	D gene	clone size	V gene	CDR3 protein	CDR3 DNA
TRBJ2-1	TRBD2	NA	TRBV6-2/TRBV6-3	CASSYSSGGPHANEQFF	TGTGCCAGCAGTTACTCTAGCGGGGGACCCCACGCCAATGAGCAGTTCTTC
TRBJ2-1	TRBD2	NA	TRBV19	CASSIGTSGERAGNEQFF	TGTGCCAGTAGTATTGGGACTAGCGGGGAACGGGCGGGCAATGAGCAGTTCTTC
TRBJ2-7	TRBD1	NA	TRBV6-5	CASSSGQDLYEQYF	TGTGCCAGCAGCTCCGGACAGGACCTCTACGAGCAGTACTTC
TRBJ2-2	NA	NA	TRBV6-5	CASSQGPATGELFF	TGTGCCAGCAGCCAGGGCCCCGCCACCGGGGAGCTGTTTTTT
TRBJ1-4	NA	NA	TRBV19	CASRTQVLGEKLFF	TGTGCCAGTAGAACACAGGTCCTCGGCGAAAAACTGTTTTTT
TRBJ1-4	NA	NA	TRBV3-1/TRBV3-2	CASSLWEGDEKLFF	TGTGCCAGCAGCCTCTGGGAGGGAGATGAAAAACTGTTTTTT
TRBJ2-5	TRBD2	NA	TRBV5-6	CASSSTKSSGVQETQYF	TGTGCCAGCAGCTCGACGAAATCTAGCGGGGTACAAGAGACCCAGTACTTC
TRBJ2-1	TRBD2	NA	TRBV19	CASSPGTSGGQFF	TGTGCCAGTAGTCCCGGGACTAGCGGGGGCCAGTTCTTC
TRBJ1-1	TRBD1	NA	TRBV11-2	CASSLWTGWNTEAFF	TGTGCCAGCAGCTTATGGACAGGGTGGAACACTGAAGCTTTCTTT
TRBJ2-2	TRBD1	NA	TRBV2	CASGGQGRTGELFF	TGTGCCAGCGGGGGACAGGGACGCACCGGGGAGCTGTTTTTT
TRBJ1-6	NA	NA	TRBV2	CASSPVDSPLHF	TGTGCCAGCAGCCCCGTAGATTCACCCCTCCACTTT
TRBJ1-2	NA	NA	TRBV5-4	CASSSINRANYGYTF	TGTGCCAGCAGCTCCATTAACAGAGCTAACTATGGCTACACCTTC
TRBJ2-2	TRBD2	NA	TRBV7-2	CASSLKVGGATGELFF	TGTGCCAGCAGCTTAAAGGTCGGGGGGGCTACCGGGGAGCTGTTTTTT
TRBJ2-3	TRBD2	NA	TRBV7-2	CASSLPTSGADTQYF	TGTGCCAGCAGCCTACCGACTAGCGGGGCAGATACGCAGTATTTT
TRBJ1-2	NA	NA	TRBV6-5	CASTTPGSHYGYTF	TGTGCCAGCACCACCCCGGGGAGTCACTATGGTTACACCTTC
TRBJ2-3	NA	NA	TRBV12-3/TRBV12-4	CASSRTNTQYF	TGTGCCAGCAGTCGCACAAATACGCAGTATTTT
TRBJ2-7	NA	NA	TRBV7-2	CASSLVGYEQYF	TGTGCCAGCAGCTTAGTCGGCTACGAGCAGTACTTC
TRBJ2-5	NA	NA	TRBV7-2	CASSAGRGETQYF	TGTGCCAGCAGCGCAGGAAGGGGAGAGACCCAGTACTTC
TRBJ1-4	TRBD1	NA	TRBV3-1/TRBV3-2	CASSQVYGQGNEKLFF	TGTGCCAGCAGCCAAGTGTATGGACAGGGAAACGAAAAACTGTTTTTT
TRBJ2-1	NA	few	TRBV6-5	CASRSSGTPEQFF	TGTGCCAGCAGGTCCTCCGGGACTCCTGAGCAGTTCTTC
TRBJ2-7	TRBD2	NA	TRBV27	CASSFFGTSGYEQYF	TGTGCCAGCAGTTTCTTCGGGACTAGTGGCTACGAGCAGTACTTC
TRBJ2-7	TRBD2	NA	TRBV7-2	CASSIYSGRGGSEQYF	TGTGCCAGCAGCATATATAGTGGGCGGGGGGGCTCCGAGCAGTACTTC
TRBJ1-2	TRBD1	NA	TRBV10-3	CAISDRGQGAGGYTF	TGTGCCATCAGTGACAGGGGACAGGGGGCCGGTGGCTACACCTTC
TRBJ1-1	NA	NA	TRBV3-1/TRBV3-2	CASSRLGDGTEAFF	TGTGCCAGCAGCCGTCTCGGGGATGGGACTGAAGCTTTCTTT
TRBJ2-3	TRBD1	NA	TRBV19	CASSIAGGWSNTQYF	TGTGCCAGTAGTATAGCAGGGGGCTGGAGTAATACGCAGTATTTT
TRBJ1-6	NA	NA	TRBV5-8	CASMEGRSGRSPLHF	TGTGCCAGCATGGAGGGGCGCTCGGGACGTTCACCCCTCCACTTT
TRBJ2-2	TRBD2	few	TRBV4-2	CASSLTGLAGGRQNTGELFF	TGTGCCAGCAGCCTTACCGGACTAGCGGGGGGGAGACAGAACACCGGGGAGCTGTTTTTT
TRBJ2-2	TRBD2	few	TRBV6-2/TRBV6-3	CASSSAGADTGELFF	TGTGCCAGCAGTTCAGCGGGGGCGGACACCGGGGAGCTGTTTTTT
TRBJ2-1	TRBD1	NA	TRBV29-1	CSVGTGGYNEQFF	TGCAGCGTTGGGACAGGGGGCTACAATGAGCAGTTCTTC
TRBJ1-6	TRBD1	NA	TRBV30	CAWSVQGASPLHF	TGTGCCTGGAGTGTCCAGGGGGCTTCACCCCTCCACTTT
TRBJ2-2	TRBD1	NA	TRBV6-4	CASSIQGANTGELFF	TGTGCCAGCAGTATACAGGGGGCAAACACCGGGGAGCTGTTTTTT
TRBJ2-5	NA	NA	TRBV2	CASSEEQGRQETQYF	TGTGCCAGCAGTGAAGAGCAGGGGAGACAAGAGACCCAGTACTTC
TRBJ2-2	TRBD1	NA	TRBV30	CAWSVPGTGGTGELFF	TGTGCCTGGAGTGTACCCGGGACAGGGGGCACCGGGGAGCTGTTTTTT
TRBJ2-3	TRBD2	NA	TRBV7-2	CASSLGWTRYADTQYF	TGTGCCAGCAGCTTAGGATGGACTAGATACGCAGATACGCAGTATTTT
TRBJ2-3	TRBD1	NA	TRBV30	CAWSVGGASTQYF	TGTGCCTGGAGTGTAGGGGGCGCGTCTACGCAGTATTTT
TRBJ2-3	TRBD2	NA	TRBV24-1	CATSDPLAGGDTQYF	TGTGCCACCAGTGATCCCCTAGCGGGGGGAGATACGCAGTATTTT
TRBJ1-2	NA	few	TRBV7-9	CASSFSTGAQYGYTF	TGTGCCAGCAGCTTCTCGACAGGAGCCCAATATGGCTACACCTTC
TRBJ2-7	TRBD2	NA	TRBV7-9	CASTPARRGGTALSYEQYF	TGTGCCAGCACTCCCGCCAGACGCGGGGGAACAGCACTATCCTACGAGCAGTACTTC
TRBJ2-6	NA	few	TRBV2	CASSPTGTGANVLTF	TGTGCCAGCAGTCCTACAGGTACCGGGGCCAACGTCCTGACTTTC
TRBJ2-5	NA	NA	TRBV6-5	CASSSWGGGETQYF	TGTGCCAGCAGCTCATGGGGAGGCGGAGAGACCCAGTACTTC
TRBJ1-2	NA	few	TRBV6-5	CASSDPRFNYGYTF	TGTGCCAGCAGCGACCCGCGGTTTAACTATGGCTACACCTTC
TRBJ2-7	TRBD2	few	TRBV2	CASRMEAGGRYEQYF	TGTGCCAGCAGGATGGAAGCGGGGGGTAGGTACGAGCAGTACTTC
TRBJ2-7	TRBD1	NA	TRBV12-3/TRBV12-4	CASSTGTVYEQYF	TGTGCCAGCAGTACCGGGACAGTCTACGAGCAGTACTTC
TRBJ2-5	NA	NA	TRBV11-2	CASSSQFQETQYF	TGTGCCAGCAGCTCACAGTTTCAAGAGACCCAGTACTTC
TRBJ1-1	NA	NA	TRBV19	CASNPETGNTEAFF	TGTGCCAGTAACCCCGAGACAGGGAACACTGAAGCTTTCTTT
TRBJ1-6	NA	many	TRBV30	CAWTLPGEGDSPLHF	TGTGCCTGGACTCTACCAGGGGAAGGTGACTCACCCCTCCACTTT
TRBJ2-2	TRBD1	NA	TRBV6-5	CASTETGVTGELFF	TGTGCCAGCACCGAGACAGGGGTCACCGGGGAGCTGTTTTTT
TRBJ2-3	NA	NA	TRBV5-1	CASSSSPAGSGTDTQYF	TGCGCCAGCAGCAGTTCCCCGGCGGGGTCAGGCACAGATACGCAGTATTTT
TRBJ2-1	NA	NA	TRBV24-1	CATSDPSTNYNEQFF	TGTGCCACCAGTGATCCTTCGACTAACTACAATGAGCAGTTCTTC
TRBJ1-1	NA	NA	TRBV14	CASSPIGRGYTEAFF	TGTGCCAGCAGCCCCATAGGAAGGGGATACACTGAAGCTTTCTTT
TRBJ2-2	TRBD1	NA	TRBV7-8	CASSLRLPNRGPGTGELFF	TGTGCCAGCAGCTTACGACTACCCAACAGGGGGCCAGGAACCGGGGAGCTGTTTTTT
TRBJ1-5	NA	NA	TRBV7-2	CASSLTYGSNQPQHF	TGTGCCAGCAGCTTAACTTACGGTAGCAATCAGCCCCAGCATTTT
TRBJ2-2	TRBD1	NA	TRBV4-1	CASSQVRQGAGELFF	TGCGCCAGCAGCCAAGTGCGACAGGGAGCCGGGGAGCTGTTTTTT
TRBJ2-1	TRBD1	NA	TRBV19	CASSTGTGRYNEQFF	TGTGCCAGTAGTACTGGGACAGGGCGCTACAATGAGCAGTTCTTC
TRBJ1-6	TRBD1	NA	TRBV18	CASSAVQGENSPLHF	TGTGCCAGCTCCGCCGTTCAGGGGGAAAATTCACCCCTCCACTTT